This T cell receptor (beta chain) was captured by sequencing in a study of T cell responses to AZD1222 COVID-19 vaccine. Turning to this clone: Its cognate antigen is unknown.

Findings of the study overall: Following two doses of AZD1222, Spike-specific TCR breadth and depth rose. Recipients of AZD1222 seropositive at baseline numbered only 5 or 6. Repertoires were sampled only after the peak T cell response. Donors were largely white British and mainly female; clonal diversity was possibly underestimated.

Libraries were prepared by immunoSEQ multiplex PCR; TCRdb keeps only in-frame clonotypes and omits some of them. The repertoire holds fewer than 150,000 clones, with about nine tenths as singletons. Sequencing used peripheral blood, obtained on day 0 of AZD1222 vaccination. This clonotype originated in an adult in good health.

The CDR3 is CASRPGGPTDTQYF. The CDR3 coding sequence is TGTGCCAGCCGTCCCGGGGGTCCGACAGATACGCAGTATTTT. The gene calls are TRBV2 and TRBJ2-3; D may be TRBD2 (6 bases). Germline values: CDR1 SNHLY, CDR2 FYNNEI. With 8 bases removed from V and 3 bases from J, the gap between germline ends came to 15 bases. The CDR3 totals 14 residues. The full variable domain, with the rest looked up from reference TRBV2 and TRBJ2-3, is EPEVTQTPSHQVTQMGQEVILRCVPISNHLYFYWYRQILGQKVEFLVSFYNNEISEKSEIFDDQFSVERPDGSNFTLKIRSTKLEDSAMYFCASRPGGPTDTQYFGPGTRLTVL.